This T cell receptor (beta chain) was sequenced during a study of monozygotic twins with inflammatory bowel disease. One entry per CDR3 protein, without DNA, is what TCRdb gives after re-calling the 5' RACE reads. The repertoire shows 420,000 or so distinct CDR3 sequences; the top ten hold 2% to 2.5%. This CDR3 has 12 amino acids. The germline gives CDR1 KGHDR, CDR2 SFDVKD. The receptor comes from a human donor with ulcerative colitis or Crohn's disease, or a healthy co-twin of an affected twin (not recorded which). The sequenced sample consisted of blood. The gene calls are TRBV24-1 and TRBJ2-3; checking the TCRdb D call of TRBD2 is not possible without DNA. CDR3 region: CATSDYGRVLYF.